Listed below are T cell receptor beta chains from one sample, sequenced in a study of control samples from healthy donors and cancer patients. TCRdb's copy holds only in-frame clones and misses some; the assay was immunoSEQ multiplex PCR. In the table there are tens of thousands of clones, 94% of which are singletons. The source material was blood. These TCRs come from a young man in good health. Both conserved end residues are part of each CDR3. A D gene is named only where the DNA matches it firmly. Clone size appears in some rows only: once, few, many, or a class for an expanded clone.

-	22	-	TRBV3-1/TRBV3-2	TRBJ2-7	TGTGCCAGCAGCCAAGTTACGGATCCTAGACGAGGGGGGAGCGGTTACTCCTACGAGCAGTACTTC	CASSQVTDPRRGGSGYSYEQYF
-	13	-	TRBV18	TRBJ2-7	TGTGCCAGCTCAGGGACGGGAACCTACGAGCAGTACTTC	CASSGTGTYEQYF
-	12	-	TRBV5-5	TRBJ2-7	TGTGCCAGCAGCTTTCATACCTACGAGCAGTACTTC	CASSFHTYEQYF
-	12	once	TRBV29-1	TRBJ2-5	TGCAGCGGGGATAGACGGCAAGAGACCCAGTACTTC	CSGDRRQETQYF
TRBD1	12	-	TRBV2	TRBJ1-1	TGTGCCAGCTCATCAGGGGGCACTGAAGCTTTCTTT	CASSSGGTEAFF
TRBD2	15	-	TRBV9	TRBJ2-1	TGTGCCAGCAGCGGAAGCGGGAGGGGGCGCAATGAGCAGTTCTTC	CASSGSGRGRNEQFF
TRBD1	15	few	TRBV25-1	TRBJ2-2	TGTGCCAGCAGTGAATTGGACAGGGACACCGGGGAGCTGTTTTTT	CASSELDRDTGELFF
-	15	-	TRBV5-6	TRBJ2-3	TGTGCCAGCAGCCCACTCAGGAATAGCACAGATACGCAGTATTTT	CASSPLRNSTDTQYF
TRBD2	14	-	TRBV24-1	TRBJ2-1	TGTGCCACCAGTGATTTGCTAGCGGGTAATGAGCAGTTCTTC	CATSDLLAGNEQFF
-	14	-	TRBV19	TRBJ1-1	TGTGCCAGTAGTATAGTTCAGGGGAACACTGAAGCTTTCTTT	CASSIVQGNTEAFF
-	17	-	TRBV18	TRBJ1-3	TGTGCCAGCTCACCACAATCAGGAGGCCTCTCTGGAAACACCATATATTTT	CASSPQSGGLSGNTIYF
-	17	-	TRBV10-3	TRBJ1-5	TGTGCCATCAGTGAGTCTTTCAGGGGCAGCGGCAATCAGCCCCAGCATTTT	CAISESFRGSGNQPQHF
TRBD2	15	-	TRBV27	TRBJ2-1	TGTGCCAGCAGACCGGGGGGGTCTAGCGGCCTAGAGCAGTTCTTC	CASRPGGSSGLEQFF
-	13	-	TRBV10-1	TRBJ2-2	TGCGCCAGCAGTGAGAGAGGCTACGGGGAGCTGTTTTTT	CASSERGYGELFF
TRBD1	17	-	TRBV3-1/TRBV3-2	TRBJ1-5	TGTGCCAGCAGCCGACGGACAGGTACAGGGTTGGAACAGCCCCAGCATTTT	CASSRRTGTGLEQPQHF
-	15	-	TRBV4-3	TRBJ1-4	TGCGCCAGCAGCCAAGAAGGACAGCTATATGAAAAACTGTTTTTT	CASSQEGQLYEKLFF
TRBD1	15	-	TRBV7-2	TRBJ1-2	TGTGCCAGCAGCTTCCGGGACAGGGGTTCGGAGGGCTACACCTTC	CASSFRDRGSEGYTF
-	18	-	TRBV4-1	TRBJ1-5	TGCGCCAGCAGCCAAGATGGGCAGGTGAGGGGTAGCAATCAGCCCCAGCATTTT	CASSQDGQVRGSNQPQHF
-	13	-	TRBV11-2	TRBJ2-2	TGTGCCCTCGCGGTCAGGGGCACCGGGGAGCTGTTTTTT	CALAVRGTGELFF
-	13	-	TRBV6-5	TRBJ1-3	TGTGCCAGCAAAGTCTTAAGTGGAAACACCATATATTTT	CASKVLSGNTIYF
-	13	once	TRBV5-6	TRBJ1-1	TGTGCCAGCAGCTTGGGGGGGAACACTGAAGCTTTCTTT	CASSLGGNTEAFF
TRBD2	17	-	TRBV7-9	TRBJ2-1	TGTGCCAGCAGCTTACCCTTAGCGGGAACGACCACCAATGAGCAGTTCTTC	CASSLPLAGTTTNEQFF
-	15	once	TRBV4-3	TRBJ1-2	TGCGCCAGCAGCCAAGCCGAATTGATGGCTAGTGGCTACACCTTC	CASSQAELMASGYTF
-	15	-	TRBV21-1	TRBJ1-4	TGTGCCAGCAGCCCCGCGGACGGTTTTAATGAAAAACTGTTTTTT	CASSPADGFNEKLFF
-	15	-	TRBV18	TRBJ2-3	TGTGCCAGCTCACCTAGGTTAGAGGTTACAGATACGCAGTATTTT	CASSPRLEVTDTQYF
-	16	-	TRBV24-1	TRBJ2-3	TGTGCCACCAGTGACCCGGGACGGACTAGCACAGATACGCAGTATTTT	CATSDPGRTSTDTQYF
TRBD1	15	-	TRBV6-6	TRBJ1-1	TGTGCCAGCAGTTACGTGGGACAGTTTAACACTGAAGCTTTCTTT	CASSYVGQFNTEAFF
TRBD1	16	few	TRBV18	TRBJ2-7	TGTGCCAGCTCACCAGGACAGGACCGAAGGGGCTACGAGCAGTACTTC	CASSPGQDRRGYEQYF
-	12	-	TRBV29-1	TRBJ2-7	TGCAGCGTTGTCCCCTACGGACACGAGCAGTACTTC	CSVVPYGHEQYF
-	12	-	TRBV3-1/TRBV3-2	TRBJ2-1	TGTGCCAGCAGCCAAGCTAGGGGCGAGCAGTTCTTC	CASSQARGEQFF
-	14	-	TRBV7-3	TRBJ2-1	TGTGCCAGCAGCTTATGGGGTAGGGGCAATGAGCAGTTCTTC	CASSLWGRGNEQFF
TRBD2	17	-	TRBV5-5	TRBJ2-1	TGTGCCAGCAGCTGGACCTTAAGCGGGGGGACTTACAATGAGCAGTTCTTC	CASSWTLSGGTYNEQFF
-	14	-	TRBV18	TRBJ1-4	TGTGCCAGCTCACCTCAGACCCTGGGAGAAAAACTGTTTTTT	CASSPQTLGEKLFF
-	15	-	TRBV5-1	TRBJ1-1	TGCGCCAGCAGCTTGGTACAGGGCATGAACACTGAAGCTTTCTTT	CASSLVQGMNTEAFF
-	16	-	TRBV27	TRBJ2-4	TGTGCCAGCAGCCCTCACCGGGGCCGATGGGGAAACATTCAGTACTTC	CASSPHRGRWGNIQYF
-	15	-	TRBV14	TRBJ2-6	TGTGCCAGCAGCCCATCGGGGGCTGGGGCCAACGTCCTGACTTTC	CASSPSGAGANVLTF
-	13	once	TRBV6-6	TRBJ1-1	TGTGCCAGCACCCAGTCGGACCTTCGGGAAGCTTTCTTT	CASTQSDLREAFF
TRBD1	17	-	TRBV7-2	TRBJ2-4	TGTGCCAGCAGCCTTAGGGCTCAGGGGGCTGCCAAAAACATTCAGTACTTC	CASSLRAQGAAKNIQYF
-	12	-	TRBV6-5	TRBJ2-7	TGTGCCAGCAGCGACTACCCCTACGAGCAGTACTTC	CASSDYPYEQYF
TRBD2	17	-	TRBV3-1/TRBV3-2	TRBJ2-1	TGTGCCAGCAGCCATGGTCCGGGGACTAGCGGGTACAATGAGCAGTTCTTC	CASSHGPGTSGYNEQFF
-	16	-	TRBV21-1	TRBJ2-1	TGTGCCAGCAGCGCGACTAGCGGGAGAGGGACGAATGAGCAGTTCTTC	CASSATSGRGTNEQFF
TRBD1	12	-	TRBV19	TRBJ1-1	TGTGCCAGTAGGAAAGGGACAGGAGAAGCTTTCTTT	CASRKGTGEAFF
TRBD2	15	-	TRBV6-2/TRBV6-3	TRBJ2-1	TGTGCCAGCAGTTGGGGGACTAGCGGTACGTATGAGCAGTTCTTC	CASSWGTSGTYEQFF
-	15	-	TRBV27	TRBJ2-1	TGTGCCAGCAGTCCGGGGGACTCCCTTTACAATGAGCAGTTCTTC	CASSPGDSLYNEQFF
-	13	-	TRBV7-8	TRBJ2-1	TGTGCCAGCAGCTTAGAACGGCTGGCTGAGCAGTTCTTC	CASSLERLAEQFF
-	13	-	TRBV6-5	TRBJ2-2	TGTGCCAGCACCCTAGACCAGACCGGGGAGCTGTTTTTT	CASTLDQTGELFF
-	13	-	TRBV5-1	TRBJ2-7	TGCGCCAGCAGCTTCCGGAGCTCCTACGAGCAGTACTTC	CASSFRSSYEQYF
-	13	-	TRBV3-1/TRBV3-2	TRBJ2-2	TGTGCCAGCTCGGGGGCCCGCTCGCGGGAGCTGTTTTTT	CASSGARSRELFF
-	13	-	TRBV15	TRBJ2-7	TGTGCCACCAGCAGAGATTACGCGTACGAGCAGTACTTC	CATSRDYAYEQYF
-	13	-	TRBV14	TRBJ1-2	TGTGCCAGCACACCTTACCGGGCAGACGGCTACACCTTC	CASTPYRADGYTF
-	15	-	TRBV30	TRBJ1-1	TGTGCCTGGAGTGTACCGCGGGGGCGTCACACTGAAGCTTTCTTT	CAWSVPRGRHTEAFF
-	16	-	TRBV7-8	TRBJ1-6	TGTGCCAGCAGCTTGGAGACGAGCTCCTATAATTCACCCCTCCACTTT	CASSLETSSYNSPLHF
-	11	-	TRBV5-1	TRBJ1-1	TGCGCCAGCAGCCTCAACACTGAAGCTTTCTTT	CASSLNTEAFF
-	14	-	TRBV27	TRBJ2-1	TGTGCCAGCAGTTGGAGCGTAGGGAGTGATGAGCAGTTCTTC	CASSWSVGSDEQFF
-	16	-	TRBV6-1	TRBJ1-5	TGTGCCAGCAGTGAACAGGTTAAGGGGCCGAATCAGCCCCAGCATTTT	CASSEQVKGPNQPQHF
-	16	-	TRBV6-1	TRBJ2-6	TGTGCCAGCAGTGATTCTATGGGTTCTGGGGCCAACGTCCTGACTTTC	CASSDSMGSGANVLTF
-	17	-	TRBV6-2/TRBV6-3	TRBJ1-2	TGTGCCAGCAGTTACGTCGGATCGCCGGTGCCTAACTATGGCTACACCTTC	CASSYVGSPVPNYGYTF
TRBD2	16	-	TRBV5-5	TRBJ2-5	TGTGCCAGCAGCTTGGTTGGGTTGGCAGCGGGGGAGACCCAGTACTTC	CASSLVGLAAGETQYF
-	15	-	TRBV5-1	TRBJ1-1	TGCGCCAGCAGCCCTAATGCGGAGCTGAACACTGAAGCTTTCTTT	CASSPNAELNTEAFF